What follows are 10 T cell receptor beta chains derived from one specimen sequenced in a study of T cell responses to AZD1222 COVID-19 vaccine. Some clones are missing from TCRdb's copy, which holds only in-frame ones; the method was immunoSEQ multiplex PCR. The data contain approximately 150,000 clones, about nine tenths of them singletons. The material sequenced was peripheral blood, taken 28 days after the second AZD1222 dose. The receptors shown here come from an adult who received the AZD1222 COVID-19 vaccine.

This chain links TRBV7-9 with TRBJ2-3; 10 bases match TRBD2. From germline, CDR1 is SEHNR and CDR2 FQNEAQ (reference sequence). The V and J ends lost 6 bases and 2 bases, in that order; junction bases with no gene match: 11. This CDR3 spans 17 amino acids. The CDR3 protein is CASRKGTSDPFTDTQYF. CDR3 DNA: TGTGCCAGCAGGAAGGGGACTAGCGATCCATTCACAGATACGCAGTATTTT.

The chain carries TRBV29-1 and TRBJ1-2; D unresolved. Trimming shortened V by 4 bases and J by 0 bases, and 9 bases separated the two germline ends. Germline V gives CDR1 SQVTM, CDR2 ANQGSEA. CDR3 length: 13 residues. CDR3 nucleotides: TGCAGCGTTGCTCTGCGACCTAACTATGGCTACACCTTC. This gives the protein CSVALRPNYGYTF.

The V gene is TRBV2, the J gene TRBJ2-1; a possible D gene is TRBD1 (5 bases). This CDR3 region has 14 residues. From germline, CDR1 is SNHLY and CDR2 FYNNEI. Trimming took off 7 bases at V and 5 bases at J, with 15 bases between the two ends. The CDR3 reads CASTPQMGHNEQFF. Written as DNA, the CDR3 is TGTGCCAGCACCCCTCAAATGGGGCACAATGAGCAGTTCTTC. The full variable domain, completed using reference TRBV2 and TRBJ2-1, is EPEVTQTPSHQVTQMGQEVILRCVPISNHLYFYWYRQILGQKVEFLVSFYNNEISEKSEIFDDQFSVERPDGSNFTLKIRSTKLEDSAMYFCASTPQMGHNEQFFGPGTRLTVL.

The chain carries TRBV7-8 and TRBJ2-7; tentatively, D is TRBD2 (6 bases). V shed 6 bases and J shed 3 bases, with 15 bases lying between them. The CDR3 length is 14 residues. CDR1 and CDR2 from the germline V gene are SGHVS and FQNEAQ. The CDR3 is CASSILGTYYEQYF. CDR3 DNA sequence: TGTGCCAGCAGTATACTTGGGACTTACTACGAGCAGTACTTC.

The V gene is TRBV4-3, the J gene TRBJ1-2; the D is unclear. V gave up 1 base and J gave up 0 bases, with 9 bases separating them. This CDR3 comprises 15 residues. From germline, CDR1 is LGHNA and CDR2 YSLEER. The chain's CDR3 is CASSQATVPNYGYTF. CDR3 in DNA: TGCGCCAGCAGCCAAGCGACCGTTCCTAACTATGGCTACACCTTC.

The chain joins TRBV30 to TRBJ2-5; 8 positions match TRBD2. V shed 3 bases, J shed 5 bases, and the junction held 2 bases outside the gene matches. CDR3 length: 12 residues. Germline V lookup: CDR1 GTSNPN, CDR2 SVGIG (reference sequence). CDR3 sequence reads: CAWRSGSETQYF. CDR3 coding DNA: TGTGCCTGGAGGAGCGGGAGTGAGACCCAGTACTTC.

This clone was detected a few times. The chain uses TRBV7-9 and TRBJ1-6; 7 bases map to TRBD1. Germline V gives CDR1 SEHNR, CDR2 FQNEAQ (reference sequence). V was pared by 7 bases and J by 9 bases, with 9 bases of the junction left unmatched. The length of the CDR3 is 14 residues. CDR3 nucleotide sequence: TGTGCCAGCACCGCACAGGGGATAGGTTCACCCCTCCACTTT. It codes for CASTAQGIGSPLHF. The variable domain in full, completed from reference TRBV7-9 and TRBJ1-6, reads DTGVSQNPRHKITKRGQNVTFRCDPISEHNRLYWYRQTLGQGPEFLTYFQNEAQLEKSRLLSDRFSAERPKGSFSTLEIQRTEQGDSAMYLCASTAQGIGSPLHFGNGTRLTVT.

The CDR3 is CAWRQQLEPEAFF. The CDR3, as DNA: TGTGCCTGGAGACAGCAGCTAGAACCTGAAGCTTTCTTT. The chain joins TRBV30 to TRBJ1-1, with D uncertain. The CDR3 is 13 residues long. Deletions cut 3 bases from V and 6 bases from J, with 14 bases between. Germline lookup yields CDR1 GTSNPN and CDR2 SVGIG (reference sequence).

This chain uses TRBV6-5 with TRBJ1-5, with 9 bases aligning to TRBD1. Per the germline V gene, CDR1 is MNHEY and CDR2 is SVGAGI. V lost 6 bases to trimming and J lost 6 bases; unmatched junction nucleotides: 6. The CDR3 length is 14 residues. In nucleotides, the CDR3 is TGTGCCAGCAGCTCAGGGACAGGGACTCAGCCCCAGCATTTT. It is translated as CASSSGTGTQPQHF.

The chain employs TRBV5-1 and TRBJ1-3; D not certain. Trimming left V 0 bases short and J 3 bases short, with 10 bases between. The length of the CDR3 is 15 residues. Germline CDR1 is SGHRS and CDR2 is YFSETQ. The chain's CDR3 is CASSLAGLYGNTIYF. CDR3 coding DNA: TGCGCCAGCAGCTTGGCGGGGTTGTATGGAAACACCATATATTTT.